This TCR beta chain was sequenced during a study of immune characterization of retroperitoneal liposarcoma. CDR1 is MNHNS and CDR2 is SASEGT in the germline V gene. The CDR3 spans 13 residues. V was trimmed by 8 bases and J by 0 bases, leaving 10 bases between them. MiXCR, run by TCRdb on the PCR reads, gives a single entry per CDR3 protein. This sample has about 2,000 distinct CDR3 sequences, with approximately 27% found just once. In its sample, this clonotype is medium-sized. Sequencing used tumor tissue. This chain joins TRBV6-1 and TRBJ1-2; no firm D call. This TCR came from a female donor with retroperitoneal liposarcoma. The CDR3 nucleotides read TGTGCCAGCCGCCTGGATGCTAACTATGGCTACACCTTC. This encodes CASRLDANYGYTF.